This T cell receptor beta chain was identified during a study of T cells in Graves' hyperthyroidism and ophthalmopathy. Background on the study: Prior to any treatment, at the point of initial diagnosis, peripheral blood was collected. The study, taken as a whole, reports: Onset of ophthalmopathy came a median 6.5 months after the model predicted it. Appearing also in blood were most of the thyroid clonotypes expanded above 0.001.

V gave up 3 bases and J gave up 1 base; unmatched junction bases: 3. The CDR3 spans 15 residues. CDR1 is LGHNA, CDR2 YNFKEQ, per germline. This clonotype occurred a few times. Antigen specificity is unknown. Amplified TCR beta CDR3 regions came from RNA transcripts. When the TCR CDR3 underwent first-round RT-PCR, the HTBI primer set was used. TCRdb itself ran the multiplex PCR reads through MiXCR, one entry per CDR3 protein. The repertoire holds 300,000 to 450,000 distinct CDR3 sequences, with about 18% as singletons. The chain is built from TRBV4-2 and TRBJ1-3; 7 bases match TRBD1. The specimen sequenced was blood. The clonotype was recovered from a woman under 40 with Graves' hyperthyroidism that later progressed to Graves' ophthalmopathy. CDR3 DNA sequence: TGTGCCAGCAGCCAGGAGGACAGGTCTGGAAACACCATATATTTT. Amino acid sequence: CASSQEDRSGNTIYF.